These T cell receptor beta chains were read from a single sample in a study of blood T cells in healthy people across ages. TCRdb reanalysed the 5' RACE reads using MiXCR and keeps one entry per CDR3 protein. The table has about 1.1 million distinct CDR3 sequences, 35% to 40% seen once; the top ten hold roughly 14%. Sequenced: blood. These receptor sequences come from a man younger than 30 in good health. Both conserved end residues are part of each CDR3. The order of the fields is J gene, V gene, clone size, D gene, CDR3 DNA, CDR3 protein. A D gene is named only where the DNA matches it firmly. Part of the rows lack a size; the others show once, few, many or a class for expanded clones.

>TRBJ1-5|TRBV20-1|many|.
TGCAGTGCTAGGTCAGGGGATCAGCCCCAGCATTTT
CSARSGDQPQHF
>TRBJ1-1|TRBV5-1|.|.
TGCGCCAGCAGCGTGGTTCTTTCGGGAGACGCTTTCTTT
CASSVVLSGDAFF
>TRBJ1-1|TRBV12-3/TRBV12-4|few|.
TGTGCCAGCAGTTCAGGGAACGTGAACACTGAAGCTTTCTTT
CASSSGNVNTEAFF
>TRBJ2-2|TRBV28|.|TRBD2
TGTGCCAGCAGTTTTGATCCGGGGGGTAGCACCGGGGAGCTGTTTTTT
CASSFDPGGSTGELFF
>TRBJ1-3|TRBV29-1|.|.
TGCAGCGGCCGCAGGGTAAACACCATATATTTT
CSGRRVNTIYF
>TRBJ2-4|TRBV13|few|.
TGTGCCAGCAGCGGCTCTCTCCATCGGCGGTTCAAAAACATTCAGTACTTC
CASSGSLHRRFKNIQYF
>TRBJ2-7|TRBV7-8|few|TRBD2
TGTGCCAGCAGCCCCGGGACTAGCGGCTACGAGCAGTACTTC
CASSPGTSGYEQYF
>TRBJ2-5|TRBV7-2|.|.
TGTGCCAGCAGCTTGGAGGTGACGGTACAAGAGACCCAGTACTTC
CASSLEVTVQETQYF
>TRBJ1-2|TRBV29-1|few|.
TGCAGCGTTGAAGGAGGGCTGGATGGCTACACCTTC
CSVEGGLDGYTF
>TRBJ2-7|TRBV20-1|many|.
TGCAGTGCTAGACTCCCTCGGGGGACAAGCTCCTACGAGCAGTACTTC
CSARLPRGTSSYEQYF
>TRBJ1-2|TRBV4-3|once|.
TGCGCCAGCAGCCAAGATGCAGGGGCCCAAAACTATGGCTACACCTTC
CASSQDAGAQNYGYTF
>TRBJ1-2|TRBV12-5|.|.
TGTACTAGTGGTTTGCCACAGGGAAACTATGGCTACACCTTC
CTSGLPQGNYGYTF
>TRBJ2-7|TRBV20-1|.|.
TGCAGTGCTAGACTTCGGGAATACGAGCAGTACTTC
CSARLREYEQYF
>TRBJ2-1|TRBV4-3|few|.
TGCGCCAGCAGCCAAGGGGTAGGTCTCTCCTACAATGAGCAGTTCTTC
CASSQGVGLSYNEQFF
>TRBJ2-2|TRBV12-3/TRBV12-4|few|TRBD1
TGTGCCAGCAAGGGCGGGACAGGGATCCCCGGGGAGCTGTTTTTT
CASKGGTGIPGELFF
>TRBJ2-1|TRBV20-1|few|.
TGCAGTGCTAGATACGATGGGTGGGGCCCACCTTACTACAATGAGCAGTTCTTC
CSARYDGWGPPYYNEQFF
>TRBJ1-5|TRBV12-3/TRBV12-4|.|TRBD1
TGTGGCAGCAGTTTTTGGCAGGGGGGATCAAATCAGCCCCAGCATTTT
CGSSFWQGGSNQPQHF
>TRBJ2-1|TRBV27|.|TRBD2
TGTGCCAGCGGGTGGGGGGGTTACTACAATGAGCAGTTCTTC
CASGWGGYYNEQFF
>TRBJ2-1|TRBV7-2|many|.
TGTGCCAGCAGCTTAGACAGTAGCTCCTACAATGAGCAGTTCTTC
CASSLDSSSYNEQFF
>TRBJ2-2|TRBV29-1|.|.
TGCAGCGGAGTTCAGGGGGAGCTGTTTTTT
CSGVQGELFF
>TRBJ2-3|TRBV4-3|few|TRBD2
TGCGCCAGCAGTAGCGGGGGATCTAGCACAGATACGCAGTATTTT
CASSSGGSSTDTQYF
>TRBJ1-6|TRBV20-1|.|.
TGCAGTGCTGCGGACATCTCCCCGAATAATTCACCCCTCCACTTT
CSAADISPNNSPLHF
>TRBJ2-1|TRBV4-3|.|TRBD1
TGCGCCAGCAGCCAAGGGGACAGGGGCTACAATGAGCAGTTCTTC
CASSQGDRGYNEQFF